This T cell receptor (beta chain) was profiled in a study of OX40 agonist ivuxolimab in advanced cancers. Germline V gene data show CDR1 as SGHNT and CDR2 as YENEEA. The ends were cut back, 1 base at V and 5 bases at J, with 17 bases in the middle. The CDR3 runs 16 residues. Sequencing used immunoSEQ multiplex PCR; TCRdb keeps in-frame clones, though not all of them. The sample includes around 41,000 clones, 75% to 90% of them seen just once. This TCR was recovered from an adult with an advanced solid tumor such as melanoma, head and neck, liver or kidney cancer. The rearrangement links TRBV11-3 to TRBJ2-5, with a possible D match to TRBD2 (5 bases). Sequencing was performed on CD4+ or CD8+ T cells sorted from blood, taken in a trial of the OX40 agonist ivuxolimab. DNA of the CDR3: TGTGCCAGCAGCTTAGGTTATCGGGGAGATGCCGAGACCCAGTACTTC. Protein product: CASSLGYRGDAETQYF.